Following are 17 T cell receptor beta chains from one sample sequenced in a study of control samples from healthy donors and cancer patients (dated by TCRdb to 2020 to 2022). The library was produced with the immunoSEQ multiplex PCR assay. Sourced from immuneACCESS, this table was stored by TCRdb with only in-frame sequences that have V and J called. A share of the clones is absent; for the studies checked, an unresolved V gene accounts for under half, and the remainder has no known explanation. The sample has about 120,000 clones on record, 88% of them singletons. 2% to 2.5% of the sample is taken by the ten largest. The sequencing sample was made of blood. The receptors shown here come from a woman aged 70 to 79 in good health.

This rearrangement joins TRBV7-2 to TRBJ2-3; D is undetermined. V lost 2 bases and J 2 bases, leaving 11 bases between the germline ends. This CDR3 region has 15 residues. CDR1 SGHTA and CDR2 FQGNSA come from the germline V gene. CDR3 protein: CASSLNWLHTDTQYF. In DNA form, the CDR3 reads TGTGCCAGCAGCTTAAACTGGTTACACACAGATACGCAGTATTTT.

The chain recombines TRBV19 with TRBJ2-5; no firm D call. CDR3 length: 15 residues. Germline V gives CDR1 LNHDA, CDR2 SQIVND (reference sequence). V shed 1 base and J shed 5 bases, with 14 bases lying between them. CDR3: CASSIGRSYGETQYF. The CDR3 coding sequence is TGTGCCAGTAGTATAGGCAGGTCGTATGGGGAGACCCAGTACTTC.

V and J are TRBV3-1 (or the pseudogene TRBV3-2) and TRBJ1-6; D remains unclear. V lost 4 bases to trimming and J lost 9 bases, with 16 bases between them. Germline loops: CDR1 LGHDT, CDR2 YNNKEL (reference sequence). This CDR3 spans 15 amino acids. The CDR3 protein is CASSPRRGSGSPLHF. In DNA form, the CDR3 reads TGTGCCAGCAGCCCCCGCCGGGGTTCGGGTTCACCCCTCCACTTT.

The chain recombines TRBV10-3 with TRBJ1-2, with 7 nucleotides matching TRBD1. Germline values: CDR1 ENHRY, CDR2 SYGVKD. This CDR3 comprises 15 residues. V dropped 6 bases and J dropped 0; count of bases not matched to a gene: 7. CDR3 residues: CAISQTGVANYGYTF. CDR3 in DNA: TGTGCCATCAGCCAAACAGGGGTGGCTAACTATGGCTACACCTTC.

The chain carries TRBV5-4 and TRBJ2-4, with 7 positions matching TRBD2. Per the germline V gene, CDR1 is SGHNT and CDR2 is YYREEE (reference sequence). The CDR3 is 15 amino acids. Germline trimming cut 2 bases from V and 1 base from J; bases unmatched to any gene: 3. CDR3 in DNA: TGTGCCAGCAGCTTCTGGGGGGGGGCCAAAAACATTCAGTACTTC. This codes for CASSFWGGAKNIQYF.

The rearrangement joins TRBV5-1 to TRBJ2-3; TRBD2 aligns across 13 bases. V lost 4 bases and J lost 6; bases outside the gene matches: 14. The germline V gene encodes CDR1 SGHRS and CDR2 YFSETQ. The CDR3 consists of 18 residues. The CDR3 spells CASSPYGTSGEMVDTQYF. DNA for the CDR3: TGCGCCAGCAGCCCATACGGGACTAGCGGGGAAATGGTGGATACGCAGTATTTT.

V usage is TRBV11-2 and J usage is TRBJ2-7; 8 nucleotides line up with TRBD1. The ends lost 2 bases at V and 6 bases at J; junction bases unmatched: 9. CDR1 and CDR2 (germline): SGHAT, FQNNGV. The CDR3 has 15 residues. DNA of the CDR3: TGTGCCAGCAGCTTAAGGGGACAGGTTTCGGGCGAGCAGTACTTC. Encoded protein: CASSLRGQVSGEQYF.

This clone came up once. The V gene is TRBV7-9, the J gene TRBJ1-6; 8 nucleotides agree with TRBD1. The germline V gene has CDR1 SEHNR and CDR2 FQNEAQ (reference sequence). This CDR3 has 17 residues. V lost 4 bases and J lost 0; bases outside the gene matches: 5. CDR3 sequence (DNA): TGTGCCAGCAGCTCCGGACAGGGAAGCTCCTATAATTCACCCCTCCACTTT. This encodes CASSSGQGSSYNSPLHF.

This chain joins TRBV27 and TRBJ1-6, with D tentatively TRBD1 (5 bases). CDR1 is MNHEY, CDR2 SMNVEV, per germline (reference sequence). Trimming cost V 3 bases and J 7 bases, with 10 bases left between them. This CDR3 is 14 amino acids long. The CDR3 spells CASSFSGMNSPLHF. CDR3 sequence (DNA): TGTGCCAGCAGTTTCTCAGGGATGAATTCACCCCTCCACTTT.

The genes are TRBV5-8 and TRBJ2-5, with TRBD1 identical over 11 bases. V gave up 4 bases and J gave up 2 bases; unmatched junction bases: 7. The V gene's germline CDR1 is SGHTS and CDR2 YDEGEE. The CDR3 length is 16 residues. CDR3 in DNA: TGTGCCAGCAGCCTCCCCGGGACAGGGGGACAAGAGACCCAGTACTTC. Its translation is CASSLPGTGGQETQYF. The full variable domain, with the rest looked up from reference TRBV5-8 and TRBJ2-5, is EAGVTQSPTHLIKTRGQQATLRCSPISGHTSVYWYQQALGLGLQFLLWYDEGEERNRGNFPPRFSGRQFPNYSSELNVNALELEDSALYLCASSLPGTGGQETQYFGPGTRLLVL.

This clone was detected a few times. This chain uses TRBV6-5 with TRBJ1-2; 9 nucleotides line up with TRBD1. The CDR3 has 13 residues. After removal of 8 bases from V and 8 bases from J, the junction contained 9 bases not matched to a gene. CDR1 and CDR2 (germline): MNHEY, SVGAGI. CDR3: CASLPGTGLGYTF. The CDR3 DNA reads TGTGCCAGCCTCCCTGGGACAGGGTTGGGCTACACCTTC.

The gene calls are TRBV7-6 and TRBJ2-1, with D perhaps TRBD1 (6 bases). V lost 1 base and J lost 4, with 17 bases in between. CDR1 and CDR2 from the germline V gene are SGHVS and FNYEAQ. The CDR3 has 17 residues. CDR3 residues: CASSLEPGTPAYNEQFF. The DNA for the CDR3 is TGTGCCAGCAGCTTAGAGCCTGGGACACCCGCTTACAATGAGCAGTTCTTC. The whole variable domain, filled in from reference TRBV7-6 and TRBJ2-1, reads GAGVSQSPRYKVTKRGQDVALRCDPISGHVSLYWYRQALGQGPEFLTYFNYEAQQDKSGLPNDRFSAERPEGSISTLTIQRTEQRDSAMYRCASSLEPGTPAYNEQFFGPGTRLTVL.

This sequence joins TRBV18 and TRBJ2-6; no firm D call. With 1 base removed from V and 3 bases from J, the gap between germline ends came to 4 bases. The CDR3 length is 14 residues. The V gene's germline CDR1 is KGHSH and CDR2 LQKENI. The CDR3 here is CASSPQGGANVLTF. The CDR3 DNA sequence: TGTGCCAGCTCACCACAGGGTGGGGCCAACGTCCTGACTTTC. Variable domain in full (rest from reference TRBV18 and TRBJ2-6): NAGVMQNPRHLVRRRGQEARLRCSPMKGHSHVYWYRQLPEEGLKFMVYLQKENIIDESGMPKERFSAEFPKEGPSILRIQQVVRGDSAAYFCASSPQGGANVLTFGAGSRLTVL.

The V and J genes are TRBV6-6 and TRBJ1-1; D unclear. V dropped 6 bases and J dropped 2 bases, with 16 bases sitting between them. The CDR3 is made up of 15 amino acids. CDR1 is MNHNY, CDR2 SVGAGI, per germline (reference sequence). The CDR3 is CASRAHRRENTEAFF. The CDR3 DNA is TGTGCCAGCAGAGCCCATCGGCGGGAAAACACTGAAGCTTTCTTT.

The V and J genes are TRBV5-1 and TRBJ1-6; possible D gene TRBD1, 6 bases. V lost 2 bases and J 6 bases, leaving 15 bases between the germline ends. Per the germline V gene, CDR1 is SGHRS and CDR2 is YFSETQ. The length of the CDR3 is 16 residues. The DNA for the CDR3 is TGCGCCAGCAGCTTTTTGGGACATACGACTAATTCACCCCTCCACTTT. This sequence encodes CASSFLGHTTNSPLHF.

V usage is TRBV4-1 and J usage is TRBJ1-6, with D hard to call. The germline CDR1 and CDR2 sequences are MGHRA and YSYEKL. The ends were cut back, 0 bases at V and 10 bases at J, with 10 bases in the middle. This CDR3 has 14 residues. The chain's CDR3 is CASSQEQLGSPLHF. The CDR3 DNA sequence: TGCGCCAGCAGCCAAGAGCAGCTCGGGTCACCCCTCCACTTT.

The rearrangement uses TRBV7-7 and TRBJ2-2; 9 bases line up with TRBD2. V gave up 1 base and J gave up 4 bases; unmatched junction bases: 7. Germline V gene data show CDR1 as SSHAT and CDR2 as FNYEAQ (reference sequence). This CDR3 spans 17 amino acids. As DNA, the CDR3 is TGTGCCAGCAGCTTAGGAGCGGGGGGCATACTCACCGGGGAGCTGTTTTTT. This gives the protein CASSLGAGGILTGELFF.